This TCR beta chain was observed in a study of T cell responses to AZD1222 COVID-19 vaccine. Broader study findings: Targets within unmutated variant regions were reportedly found for nearly half of spike-specific TCRs.

Comments on this clone: Its target is not known.

CDR1 is GTSNPN and CDR2 is SVGIG in the germline V gene (reference sequence). This CDR3 contains 14 residues. Trimming took off 3 bases at V and 6 bases at J, with 12 bases between the two ends. Here immunoSEQ multiplex PCR was the method, and the copy in TCRdb shows in-frame clones only, minus some. Of roughly 120,000 clones in the sample, 75% to 90% were seen once. The specimen comprised peripheral blood, sampled 28 days after the second AZD1222 dose. This receptor was identified in an adult who received the AZD1222 COVID-19 vaccine. The chain couples TRBV30 to TRBJ1-6; D is unresolved. This CDR3 reads CAWSLSSPNSPLHF. CDR3 nucleotide sequence: TGTGCCTGGAGCCTATCGTCCCCTAATTCACCCCTCCACTTT.